This TCR beta chain was captured in a study of shared clonotypes between healthy human individuals. Study-wide points: Clonotypes that were shared across a handful of donors made up about 5.1% of naive CD4 clonotypes. Researchers found naive subsets generally carried larger estimated richness than memory subsets.

The table came from immunoSEQ multiplex PCR; TCRdb's copy has only in-frame clones and leaves some out. The repertoire holds about 510,000 clones, with almost 97% as singletons. Comment on this clone: Its antigen is unidentified.

The V end lost 6 bases, the J end lost 4 bases, and 12 bases lay between the germline ends. The germline CDR1 and CDR2 sequences are SNHLY and FYNNEI. CDR3 length equals 14 residues. V is TRBV2 and J is TRBJ2-2; D might be TRBD1 (6 bases). Source material: naive CD4+ T cells sorted from blood. Subset defined: CD45RA+ positively selected. This receptor was taken from a woman in her 30s in good health. The CDR3 sequence: CASRQGGGTGELFF. CDR3 nucleotides: TGTGCCAGCAGACAGGGCGGTGGCACCGGGGAGCTGTTTTTT.